The clone carrying this T cell receptor (beta chain) has at least ten counts. Its cognate antigen is unknown. This CDR3 contains 15 residues. The V and J ends lost 2 bases and 5 bases, in that order; junction bases with no gene match: 6. The germline V gene encodes CDR1 SNHLY and CDR2 FYNNEI. Building of the TCR beta libraries involved iRepertoire HTBI primers and Arm-PCR of CDR3 regions. One entry per CDR3 protein, called by TCRdb with MiXCR from the multiplex PCR reads. The data show around 400,000 distinct CDR3 sequences, around 20% seen once. As for time point: persistent/refractory GD, antithyroid drugs over 5 years with positive TRAb. The TCR library was made from RNA extracted from PBMCs. The source of the sample is a study of regulatory T cells in long-lasting Graves disease. Study-level results: Persistent disease was characterized by preferential usage of TRBV28, TRBJ1-2 and TRBJ2-5.

This chain links TRBV2 with TRBJ2-5; 9 nucleotides line up with TRBD1. Sequenced here: peripheral blood mononuclear cells (PBMCs), sampled when the disease was refractory, from a patient treated with antithyroid drugs. The source of this sequence is a female donor with Graves disease. CDR3 sequence: CASSESGTGWETQYF. CDR3 DNA sequence: TGTGCCAGCAGTGAATCCGGGACAGGGTGGGAGACCCAGTACTTC.